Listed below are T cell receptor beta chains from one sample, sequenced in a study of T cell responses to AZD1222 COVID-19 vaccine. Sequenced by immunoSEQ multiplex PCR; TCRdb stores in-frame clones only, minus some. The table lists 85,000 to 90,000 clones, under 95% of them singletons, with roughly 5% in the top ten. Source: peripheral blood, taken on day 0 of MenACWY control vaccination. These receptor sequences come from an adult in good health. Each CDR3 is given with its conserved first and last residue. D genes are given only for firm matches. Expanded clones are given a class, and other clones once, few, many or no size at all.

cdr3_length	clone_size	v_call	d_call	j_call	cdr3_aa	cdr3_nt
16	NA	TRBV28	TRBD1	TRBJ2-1	CASSKTGTGTYNEQFF	TGTGCCAGCAGTAAAACCGGGACAGGGACCTACAATGAGCAGTTCTTC
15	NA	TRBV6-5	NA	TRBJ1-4	CASSYSGAGDEKLFF	TGTGCCAGCAGTTACTCGGGGGCAGGGGACGAAAAACTGTTTTTT
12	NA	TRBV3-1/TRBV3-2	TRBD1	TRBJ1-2	CASSKTGGGYTF	TGTGCCAGCAGCAAAACAGGGGGTGGCTACACCTTC
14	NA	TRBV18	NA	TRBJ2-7	CASSPRPEPYEQYF	TGTGCCAGCTCACCACGGCCCGAACCCTACGAGCAGTACTTC
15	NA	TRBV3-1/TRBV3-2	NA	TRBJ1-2	CASSQDSQGNYGYTF	TGTGCCAGCAGCCAAGATTCCCAAGGGAACTATGGCTACACCTTC
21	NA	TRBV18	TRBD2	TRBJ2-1	CASSPSSRQGDSGLAGNEQFF	TGTGCCAGCTCACCCAGCTCCCGGCAGGGGGACTCGGGACTAGCGGGCAATGAGCAGTTCTTC
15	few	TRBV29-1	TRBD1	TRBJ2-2	CSVVQGATDTGELFF	TGCAGCGTTGTACAGGGGGCGACGGACACCGGGGAGCTGTTTTTT
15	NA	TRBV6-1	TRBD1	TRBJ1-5	CASSEIGQGGGSQHF	TGTGCCAGCAGTGAGATCGGACAGGGAGGAGGGTCCCAGCATTTT
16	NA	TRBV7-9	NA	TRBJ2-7	CASSLAVRGRTYEQYF	TGTGCCAGCAGCTTAGCCGTGAGGGGGAGGACCTACGAGCAGTACTTC
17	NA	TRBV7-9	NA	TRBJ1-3	CASSSRDTAFWGNTIYF	TGTGCCAGCAGCAGCCGGGACACGGCCTTTTGGGGAAACACCATATATTTT
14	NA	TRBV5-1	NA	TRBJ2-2	CASSLAGGTGELFF	TGCGCCAGCAGCTTGGCAGGGGGGACCGGGGAGCTGTTTTTT
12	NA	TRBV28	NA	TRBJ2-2	CASSLRTGELFF	TGTGCCAGCAGTTTGCGGACCGGGGAGCTGTTTTTT
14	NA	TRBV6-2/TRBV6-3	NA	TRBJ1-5	CASSIRGGGQPQHF	TGTGCCAGCAGTATAAGGGGCGGGGGCCAGCCCCAGCATTTT
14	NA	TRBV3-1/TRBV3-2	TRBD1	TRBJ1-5	CASSLGQGTEPQHF	TGTGCCAGCAGCCTAGGACAGGGAACAGAGCCCCAGCATTTT